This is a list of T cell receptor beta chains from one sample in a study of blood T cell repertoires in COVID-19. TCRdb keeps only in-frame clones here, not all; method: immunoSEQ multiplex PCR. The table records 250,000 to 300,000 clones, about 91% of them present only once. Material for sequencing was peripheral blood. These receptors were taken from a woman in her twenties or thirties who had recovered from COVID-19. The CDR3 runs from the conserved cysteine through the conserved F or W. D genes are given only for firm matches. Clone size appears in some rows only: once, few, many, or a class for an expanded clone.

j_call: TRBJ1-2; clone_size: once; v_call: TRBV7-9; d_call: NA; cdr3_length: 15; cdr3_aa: CASSLAQDPGGGYTF; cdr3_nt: TGTGCCAGCAGCTTAGCGCAGGACCCCGGGGGTGGCTACACCTTC
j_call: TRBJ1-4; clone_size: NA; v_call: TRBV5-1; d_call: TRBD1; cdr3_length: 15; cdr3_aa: CASTPDRAFSEKLFF; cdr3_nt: TGCGCCAGCACCCCGGACAGGGCATTCTCCGAAAAACTGTTTTTT
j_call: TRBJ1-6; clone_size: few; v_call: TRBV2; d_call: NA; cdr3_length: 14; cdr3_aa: CASSAGLVGSPLHF; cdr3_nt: TGTGCCAGCAGCGCGGGACTTGTGGGCTCACCCCTCCACTTT
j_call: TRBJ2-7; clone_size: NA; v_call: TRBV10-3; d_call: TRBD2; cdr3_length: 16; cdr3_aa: CAIGGGTSGAYYEQYF; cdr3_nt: TGTGCCATCGGTGGAGGGACTAGCGGGGCCTATTACGAGCAGTACTTC
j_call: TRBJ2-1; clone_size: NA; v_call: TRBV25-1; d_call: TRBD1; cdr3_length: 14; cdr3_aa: CASSVIGQGNEQFF; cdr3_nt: TGTGCCAGCAGTGTTATTGGACAGGGGAATGAGCAGTTCTTC
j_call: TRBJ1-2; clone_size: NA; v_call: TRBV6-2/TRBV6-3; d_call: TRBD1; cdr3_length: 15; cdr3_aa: CASSYQDRRHYGYTF; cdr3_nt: TGTGCCAGCAGTTACCAGGACAGGAGGCACTATGGCTACACCTTC
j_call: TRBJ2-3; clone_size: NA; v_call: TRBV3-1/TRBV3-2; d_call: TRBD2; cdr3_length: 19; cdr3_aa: CASSQEEGKLAASTDTQYF; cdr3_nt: TGTGCCAGCAGCCAAGAAGAGGGTAAGCTAGCGGCCAGCACAGATACGCAGTATTTT
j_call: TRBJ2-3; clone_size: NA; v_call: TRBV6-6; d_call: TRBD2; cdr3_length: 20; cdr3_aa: CASSPRTSGGALGSQDTQYF; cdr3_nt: TGTGCCAGCAGCCCCAGGACTAGCGGGGGGGCCTTGGGTTCTCAAGATACGCAGTATTTT
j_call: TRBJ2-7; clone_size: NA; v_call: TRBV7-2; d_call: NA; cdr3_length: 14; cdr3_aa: CASSSDQAGLEQYF; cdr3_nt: TGTGCCAGCAGCTCAGACCAGGCGGGGCTCGAGCAGTACTTC
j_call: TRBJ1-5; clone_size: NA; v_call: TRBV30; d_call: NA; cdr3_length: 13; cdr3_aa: CAWSTRGRQPQHF; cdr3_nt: TGTGCCTGGAGCACCAGGGGACGTCAGCCCCAGCATTTT
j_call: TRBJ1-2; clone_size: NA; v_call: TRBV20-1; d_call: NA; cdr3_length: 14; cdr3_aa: CSASRLGLPHGYTF; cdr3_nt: TGCAGTGCTAGTCGTTTGGGGCTACCACATGGCTACACCTTC
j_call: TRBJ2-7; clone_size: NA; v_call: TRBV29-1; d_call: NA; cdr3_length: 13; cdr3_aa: CSVESGHNYEQYF; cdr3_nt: TGCAGCGTTGAAAGTGGTCACAACTACGAGCAGTACTTC
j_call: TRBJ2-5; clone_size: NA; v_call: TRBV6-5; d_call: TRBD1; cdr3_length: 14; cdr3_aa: CASRDRAQKETQYF; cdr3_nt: TGTGCCAGCAGGGACAGGGCTCAGAAGGAGACCCAGTACTTC
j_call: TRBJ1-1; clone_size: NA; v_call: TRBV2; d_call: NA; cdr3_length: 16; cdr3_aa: CASSARGGEVNTEAFF; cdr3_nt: TGTGCCAGCAGTGCACGAGGGGGGGAGGTGAACACTGAAGCTTTCTTT
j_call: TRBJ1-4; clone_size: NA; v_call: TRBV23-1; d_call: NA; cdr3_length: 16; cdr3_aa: CASSQSRHGGGEKLFF; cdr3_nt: TGCGCCAGCAGTCAATCTCGTCATGGTGGGGGGGAAAAACTGTTTTTT
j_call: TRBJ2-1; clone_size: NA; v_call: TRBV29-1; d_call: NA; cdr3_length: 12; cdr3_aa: CSVDTGYNEQFF; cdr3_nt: TGCAGCGTTGACACAGGTTACAATGAGCAGTTCTTC
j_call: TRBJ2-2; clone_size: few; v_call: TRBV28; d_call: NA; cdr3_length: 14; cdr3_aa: CASSLQGFTGELFF; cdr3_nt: TGTGCCAGCAGTCTGCAGGGCTTCACCGGGGAGCTGTTTTTT
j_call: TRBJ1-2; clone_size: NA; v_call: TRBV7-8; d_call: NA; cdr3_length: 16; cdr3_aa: CASSLGAGATNYGYTF; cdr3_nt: TGTGCCAGCAGCTTAGGGGCAGGCGCCACTAACTATGGCTACACCTTC
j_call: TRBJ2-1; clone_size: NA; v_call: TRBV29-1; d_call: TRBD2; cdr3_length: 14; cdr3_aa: CSVGGGTRNNEQFF; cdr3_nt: TGCAGCGTCGGGGGAGGGACCCGCAACAATGAGCAGTTCTTC
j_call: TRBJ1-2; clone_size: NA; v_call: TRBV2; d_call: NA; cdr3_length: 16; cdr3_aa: CASMPRGFPTGGGYTF; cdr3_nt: TGTGCCAGCATGCCAAGGGGTTTTCCAACTGGCGGAGGCTACACCTTC